This TCR beta chain was recorded in a study of control samples from healthy donors and cancer patients. The germline gives CDR1 SGHAT, CDR2 FQNNGV. This CDR3 region has 16 residues. V lost 0 bases and J lost 6, with 14 bases in between. Profiling relied on immunoSEQ multiplex PCR, and the TCRdb table lists in-frame clones only, not all of them. The repertoire holds roughly 76,000 clones, with over 85% as singletons. The receptor was isolated from a woman aged 35 to 49 with lung cancer. The chain combines TRBV11-2 with TRBJ2-2; D is perhaps TRBD2 (6 bases). The specimen sequenced was PBMCs. CDR3 nucleotides: TGTGCCAGCAGCTTAGAAGGGCGGGGTTCCCCCGGGGAGCTGTTTTTT. Its translation is CASSLEGRGSPGELFF.